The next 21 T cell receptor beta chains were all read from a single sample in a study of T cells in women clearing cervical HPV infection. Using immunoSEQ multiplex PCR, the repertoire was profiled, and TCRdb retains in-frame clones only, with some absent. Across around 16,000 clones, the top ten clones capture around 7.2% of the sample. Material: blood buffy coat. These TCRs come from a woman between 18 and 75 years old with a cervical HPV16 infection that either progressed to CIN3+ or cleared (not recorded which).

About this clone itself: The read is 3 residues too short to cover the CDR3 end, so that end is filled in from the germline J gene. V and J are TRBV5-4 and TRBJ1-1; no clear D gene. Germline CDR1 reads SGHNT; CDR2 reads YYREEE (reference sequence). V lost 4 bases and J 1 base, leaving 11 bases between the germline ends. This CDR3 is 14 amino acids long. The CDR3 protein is CASSPRAANTEAFF. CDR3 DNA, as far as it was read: TGTGCCAGCAGCCCGAGGGCCGCGAACACTGAA.

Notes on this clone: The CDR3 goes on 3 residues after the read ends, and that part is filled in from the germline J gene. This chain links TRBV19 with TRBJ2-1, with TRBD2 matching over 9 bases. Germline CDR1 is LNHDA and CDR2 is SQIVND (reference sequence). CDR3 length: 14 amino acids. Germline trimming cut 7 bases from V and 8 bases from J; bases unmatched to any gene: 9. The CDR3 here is CASKWTSEKDEQFF. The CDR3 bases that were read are TGTGCCAGTAAGTGGACTAGCGAAAAGGATGAG.

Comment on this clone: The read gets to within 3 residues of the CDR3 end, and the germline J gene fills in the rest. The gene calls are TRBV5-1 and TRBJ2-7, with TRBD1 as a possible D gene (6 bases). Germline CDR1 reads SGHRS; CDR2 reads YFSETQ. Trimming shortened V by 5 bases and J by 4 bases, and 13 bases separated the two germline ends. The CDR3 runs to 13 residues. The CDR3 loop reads CASRGPQGYEQYF. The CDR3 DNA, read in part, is TGCGCCAGCAGGGGTCCACAGGGTTACGAG.

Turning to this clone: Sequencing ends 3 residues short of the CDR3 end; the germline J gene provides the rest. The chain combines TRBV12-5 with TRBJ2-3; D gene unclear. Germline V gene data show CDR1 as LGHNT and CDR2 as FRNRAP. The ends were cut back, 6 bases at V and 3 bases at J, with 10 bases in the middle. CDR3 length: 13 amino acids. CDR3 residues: CASGWQETDTQYF. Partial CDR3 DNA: TGTGCTAGTGGATGGCAGGAAACAGATACG.

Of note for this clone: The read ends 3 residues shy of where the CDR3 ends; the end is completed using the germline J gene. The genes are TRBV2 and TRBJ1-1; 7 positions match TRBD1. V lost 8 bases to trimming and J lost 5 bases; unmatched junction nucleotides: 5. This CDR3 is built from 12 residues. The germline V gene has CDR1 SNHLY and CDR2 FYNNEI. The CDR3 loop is CASHQGVTEAFF. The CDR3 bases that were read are TGTGCCAGCCATCAGGGGGTGACTGAA.

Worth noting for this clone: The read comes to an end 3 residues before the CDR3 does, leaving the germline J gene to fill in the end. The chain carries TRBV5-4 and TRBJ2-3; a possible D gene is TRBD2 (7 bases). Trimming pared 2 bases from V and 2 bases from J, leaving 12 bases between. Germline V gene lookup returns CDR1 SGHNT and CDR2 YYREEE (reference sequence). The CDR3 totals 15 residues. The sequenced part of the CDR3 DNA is TGTGCCAGCAGCTTACAAGGGGGGGACACAGATACG. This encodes CASSLQGGDTDT. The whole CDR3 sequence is CASSLQGGDTDTQYF.

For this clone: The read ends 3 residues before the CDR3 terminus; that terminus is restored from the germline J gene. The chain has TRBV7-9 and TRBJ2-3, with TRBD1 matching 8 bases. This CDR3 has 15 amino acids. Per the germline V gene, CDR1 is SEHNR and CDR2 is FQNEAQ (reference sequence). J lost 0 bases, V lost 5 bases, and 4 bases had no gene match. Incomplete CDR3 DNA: TGTGCCAGCAGCCAGACAGGGGCCAGCACAGATACG. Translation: CASSQTGASTDT. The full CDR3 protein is CASSQTGASTDTQYF.

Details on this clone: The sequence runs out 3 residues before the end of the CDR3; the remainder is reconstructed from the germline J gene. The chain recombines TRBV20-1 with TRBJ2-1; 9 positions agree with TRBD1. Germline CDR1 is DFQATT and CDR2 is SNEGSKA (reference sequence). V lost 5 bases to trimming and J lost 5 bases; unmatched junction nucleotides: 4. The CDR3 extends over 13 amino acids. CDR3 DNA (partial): TGCAGTGCTGAACGGACAGGGGACAATGAG. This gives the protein CSAERTGDNE. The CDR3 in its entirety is CSAERTGDNEQFF.

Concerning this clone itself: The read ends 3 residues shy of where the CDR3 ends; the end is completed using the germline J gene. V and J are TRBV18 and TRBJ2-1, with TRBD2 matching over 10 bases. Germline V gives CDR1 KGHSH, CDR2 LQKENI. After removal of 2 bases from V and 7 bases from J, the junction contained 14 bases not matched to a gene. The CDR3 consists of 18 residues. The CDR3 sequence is CASSPSPGSGGAGNEQFF. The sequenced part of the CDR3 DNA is TGTGCCAGCTCACCATCCCCGGGGAGCGGGGGGGCCGGGAATGAG.

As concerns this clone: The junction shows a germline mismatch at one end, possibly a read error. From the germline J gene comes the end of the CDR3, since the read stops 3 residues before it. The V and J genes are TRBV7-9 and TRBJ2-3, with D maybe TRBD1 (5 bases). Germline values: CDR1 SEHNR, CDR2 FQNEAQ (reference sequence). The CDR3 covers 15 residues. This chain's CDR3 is CPSSESGQATDTQYF. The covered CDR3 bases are TGTCCCAGCAGCGAATCAGGACAAGCCACAGATACG.

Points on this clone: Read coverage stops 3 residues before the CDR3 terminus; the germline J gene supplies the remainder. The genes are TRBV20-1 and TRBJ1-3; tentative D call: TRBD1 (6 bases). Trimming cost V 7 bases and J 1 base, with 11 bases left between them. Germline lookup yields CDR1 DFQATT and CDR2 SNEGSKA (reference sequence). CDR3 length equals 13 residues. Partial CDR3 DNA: TGCAGTGGACAAGGGGGATCTGGAAACACC. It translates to CSGQGGSGNT. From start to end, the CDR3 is CSGQGGSGNTIYF.

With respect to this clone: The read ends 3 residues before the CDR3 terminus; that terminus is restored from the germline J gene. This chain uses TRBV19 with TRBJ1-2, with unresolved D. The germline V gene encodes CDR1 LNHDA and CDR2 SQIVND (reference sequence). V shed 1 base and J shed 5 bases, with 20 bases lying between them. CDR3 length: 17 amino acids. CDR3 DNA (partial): TGTGCCAGTAGTATAGTAACCGAGACATCTTCCTGGTATGGC. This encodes CASSIVTETSSWYG. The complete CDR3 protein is CASSIVTETSSWYGYTF.

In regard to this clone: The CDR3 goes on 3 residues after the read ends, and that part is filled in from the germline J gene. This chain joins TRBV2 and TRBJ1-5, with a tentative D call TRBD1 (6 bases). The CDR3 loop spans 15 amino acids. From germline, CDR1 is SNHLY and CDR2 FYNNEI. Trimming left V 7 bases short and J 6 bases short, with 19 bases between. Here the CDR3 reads CASTDGTWGLQPQHF. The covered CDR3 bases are TGTGCCAGCACCGACGGGACATGGGGCCTTCAGCCC.

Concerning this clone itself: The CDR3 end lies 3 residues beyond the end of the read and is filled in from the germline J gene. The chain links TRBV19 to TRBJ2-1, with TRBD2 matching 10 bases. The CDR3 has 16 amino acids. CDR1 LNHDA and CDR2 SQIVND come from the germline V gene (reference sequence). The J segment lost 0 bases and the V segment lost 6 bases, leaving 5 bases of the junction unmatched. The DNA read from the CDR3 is TGTGCCAGTAGGGCTAGCGGGGGCCTCTCCTACAATGAG. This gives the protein CASRASGGLSYNE. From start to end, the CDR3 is CASRASGGLSYNEQFF.

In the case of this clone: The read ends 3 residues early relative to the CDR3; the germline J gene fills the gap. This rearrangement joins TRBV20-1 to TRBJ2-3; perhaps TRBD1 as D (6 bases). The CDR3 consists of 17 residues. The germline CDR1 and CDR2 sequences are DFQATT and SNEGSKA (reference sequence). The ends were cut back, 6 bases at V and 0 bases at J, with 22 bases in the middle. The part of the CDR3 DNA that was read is TGCAGTGCGGGGGCAGAGCTAGCCCGGGGTAGCACAGATACG. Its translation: CSAGAELARGSTDT. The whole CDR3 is CSAGAELARGSTDTQYF.

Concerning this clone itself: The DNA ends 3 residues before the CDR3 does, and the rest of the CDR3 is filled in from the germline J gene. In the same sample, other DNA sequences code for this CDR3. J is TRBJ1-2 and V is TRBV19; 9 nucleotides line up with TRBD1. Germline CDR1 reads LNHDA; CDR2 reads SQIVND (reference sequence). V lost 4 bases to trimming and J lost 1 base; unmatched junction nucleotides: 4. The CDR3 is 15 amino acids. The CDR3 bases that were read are TGTGCCAGTAGTAAACAGGGGGCGGGTAACTATGGC. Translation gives CASSKQGAGNYG. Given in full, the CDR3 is CASSKQGAGNYGYTF.

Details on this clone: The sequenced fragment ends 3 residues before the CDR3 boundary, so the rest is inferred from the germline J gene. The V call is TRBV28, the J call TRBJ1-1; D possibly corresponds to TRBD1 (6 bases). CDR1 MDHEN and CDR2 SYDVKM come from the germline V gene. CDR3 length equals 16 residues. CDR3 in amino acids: CASSNSGLAGGHSAFF. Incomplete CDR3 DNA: TGTGCCAGCAGTAACTCGGGACTAGCGGGGGGCCACAGT.

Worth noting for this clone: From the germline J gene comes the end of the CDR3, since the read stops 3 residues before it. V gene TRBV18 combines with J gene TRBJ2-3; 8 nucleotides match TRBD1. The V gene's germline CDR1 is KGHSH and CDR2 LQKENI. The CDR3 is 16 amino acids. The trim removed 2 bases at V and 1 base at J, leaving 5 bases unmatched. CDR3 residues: CASSPNGQGGTDTQYF. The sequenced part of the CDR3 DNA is TGTGCCAGCTCACCAAATGGACAGGGAGGCACAGATACG.

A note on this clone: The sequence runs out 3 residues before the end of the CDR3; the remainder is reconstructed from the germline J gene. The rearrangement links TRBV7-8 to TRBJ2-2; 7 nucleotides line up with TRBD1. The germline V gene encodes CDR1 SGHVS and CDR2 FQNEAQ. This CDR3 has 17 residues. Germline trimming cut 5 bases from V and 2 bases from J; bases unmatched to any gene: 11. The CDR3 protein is CASSRRQGDGNTGELFF. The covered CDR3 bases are TGTGCCAGCAGCCGCCGACAGGGTGACGGTAACACCGGGGAG.

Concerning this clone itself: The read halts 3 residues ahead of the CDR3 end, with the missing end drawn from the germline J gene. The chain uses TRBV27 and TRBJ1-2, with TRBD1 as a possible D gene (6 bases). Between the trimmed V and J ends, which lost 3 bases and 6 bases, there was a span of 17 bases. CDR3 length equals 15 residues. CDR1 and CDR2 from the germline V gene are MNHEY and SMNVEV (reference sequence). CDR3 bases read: TGTGCCAGCAGTTTTCGACAGGCCCCAAGGGATGGC. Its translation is CASSFRQAPRDG. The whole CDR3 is CASSFRQAPRDGYTF.

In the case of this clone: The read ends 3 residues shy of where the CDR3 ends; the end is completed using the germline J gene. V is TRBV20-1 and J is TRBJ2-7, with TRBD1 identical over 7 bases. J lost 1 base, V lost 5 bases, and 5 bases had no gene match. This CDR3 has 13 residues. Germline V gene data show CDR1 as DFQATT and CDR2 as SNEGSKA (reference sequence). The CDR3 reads CSAPWTGSYEQYF. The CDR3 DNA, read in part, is TGCAGTGCTCCCTGGACAGGATCCTACGAG.